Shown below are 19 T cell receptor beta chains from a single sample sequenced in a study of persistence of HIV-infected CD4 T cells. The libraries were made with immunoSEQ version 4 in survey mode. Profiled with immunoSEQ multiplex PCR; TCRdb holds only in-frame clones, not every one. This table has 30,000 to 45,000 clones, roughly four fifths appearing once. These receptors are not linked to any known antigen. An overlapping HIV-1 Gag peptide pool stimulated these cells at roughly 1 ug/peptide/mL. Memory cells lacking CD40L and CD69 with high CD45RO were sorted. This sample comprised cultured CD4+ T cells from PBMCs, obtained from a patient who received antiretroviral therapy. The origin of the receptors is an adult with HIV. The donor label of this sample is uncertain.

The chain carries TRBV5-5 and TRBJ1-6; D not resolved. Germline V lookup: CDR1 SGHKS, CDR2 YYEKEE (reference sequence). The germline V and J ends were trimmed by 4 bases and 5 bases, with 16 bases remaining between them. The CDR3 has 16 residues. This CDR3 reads CASSTGPTLNNSPLHF. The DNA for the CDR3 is TGTGCCAGCAGCACGGGCCCCACACTGAATAATTCACCCCTCCACTTT.

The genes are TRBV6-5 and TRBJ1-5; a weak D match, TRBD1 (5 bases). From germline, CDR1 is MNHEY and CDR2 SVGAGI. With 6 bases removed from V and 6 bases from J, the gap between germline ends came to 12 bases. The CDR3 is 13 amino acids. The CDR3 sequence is CASRRGSGQPQHF. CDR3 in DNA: TGTGCCAGCAGACGGGGGTCGGGTCAGCCCCAGCATTTT.

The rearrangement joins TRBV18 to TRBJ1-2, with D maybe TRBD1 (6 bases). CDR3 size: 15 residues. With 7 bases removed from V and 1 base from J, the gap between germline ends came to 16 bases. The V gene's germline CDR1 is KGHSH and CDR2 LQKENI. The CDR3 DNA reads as TGTGCCAGCTTCACCACTAACAGGGTTAACTATGGCTACACCTTC. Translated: CASFTTNRVNYGYTF. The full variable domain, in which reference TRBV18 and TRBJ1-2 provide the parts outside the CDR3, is NAGVMQNPRHLVRRRGQEARLRCSPMKGHSHVYWYRQLPEEGLKFMVYLQKENIIDESGMPKERFSAEFPKEGPSILRIQQVVRGDSAAYFCASFTTNRVNYGYTFGSGTRLTVV.

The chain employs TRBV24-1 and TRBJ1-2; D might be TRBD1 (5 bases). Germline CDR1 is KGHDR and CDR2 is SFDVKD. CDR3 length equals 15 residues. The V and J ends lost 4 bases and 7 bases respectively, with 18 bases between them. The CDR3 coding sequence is TGTGCCACCAGTGAGGGGGGACGGGACCTTTCTGGCTACACCTTC. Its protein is CATSEGGRDLSGYTF.

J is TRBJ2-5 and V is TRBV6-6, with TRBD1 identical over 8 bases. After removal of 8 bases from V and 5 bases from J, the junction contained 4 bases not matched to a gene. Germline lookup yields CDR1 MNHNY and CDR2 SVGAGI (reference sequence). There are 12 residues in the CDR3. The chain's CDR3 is CASGDRTETQYF. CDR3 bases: TGTGCCAGCGGGGACAGGACGGAGACCCAGTACTTC.

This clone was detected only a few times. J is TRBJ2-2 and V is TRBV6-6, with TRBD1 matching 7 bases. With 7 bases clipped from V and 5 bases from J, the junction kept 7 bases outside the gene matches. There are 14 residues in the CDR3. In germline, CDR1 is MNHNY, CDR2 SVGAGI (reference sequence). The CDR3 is CASIDRVSTGELFF. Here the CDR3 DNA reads TGTGCCAGCATTGACAGGGTATCTACCGGGGAGCTGTTTTTT.

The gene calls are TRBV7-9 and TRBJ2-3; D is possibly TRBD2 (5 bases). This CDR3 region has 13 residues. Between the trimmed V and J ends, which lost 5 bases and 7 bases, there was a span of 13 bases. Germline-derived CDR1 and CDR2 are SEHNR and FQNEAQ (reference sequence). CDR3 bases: TGTGCCAGCAGCCGCCTAGGGAGACATACGCAGTATTTT. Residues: CASSRLGRHTQYF. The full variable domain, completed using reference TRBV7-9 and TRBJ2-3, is DTGVSQNPRHKITKRGQNVTFRCDPISEHNRLYWYRQTLGQGPEFLTYFQNEAQLEKSRLLSDRFSAERPKGSFSTLEIQRTEQGDSAMYLCASSRLGRHTQYFGPGTRLTVL.

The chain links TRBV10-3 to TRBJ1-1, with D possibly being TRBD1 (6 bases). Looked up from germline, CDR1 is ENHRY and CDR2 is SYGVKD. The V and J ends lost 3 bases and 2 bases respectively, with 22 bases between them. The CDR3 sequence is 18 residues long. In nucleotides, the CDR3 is TGTGCCATCAGTGATTCAGGGGCGAATGGTCGGGGAAACACTGAAGCTTTCTTT. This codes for CAISDSGANGRGNTEAFF.

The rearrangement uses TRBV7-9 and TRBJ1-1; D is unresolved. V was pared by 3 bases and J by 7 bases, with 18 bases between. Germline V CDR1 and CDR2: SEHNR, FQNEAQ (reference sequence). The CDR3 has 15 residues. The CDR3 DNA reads TGTGCCAGCAGCTTTGAGGGAGGCCGCGGGGTTGAAGCTTTCTTT. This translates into CASSFEGGRGVEAFF.

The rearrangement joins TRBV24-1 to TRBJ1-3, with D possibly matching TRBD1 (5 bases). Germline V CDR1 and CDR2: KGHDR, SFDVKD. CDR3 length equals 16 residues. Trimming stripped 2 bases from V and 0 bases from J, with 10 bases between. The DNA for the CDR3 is TGTGCCACCAGTGATTCCGGGGCCGGCTCTGGAAACACCATATATTTT. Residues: CATSDSGAGSGNTIYF.

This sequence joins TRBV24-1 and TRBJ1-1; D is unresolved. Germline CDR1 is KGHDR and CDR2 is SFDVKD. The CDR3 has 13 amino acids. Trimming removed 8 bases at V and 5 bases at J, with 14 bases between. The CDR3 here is CATMPAGGTEAFF. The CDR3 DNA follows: TGTGCCACCATGCCGGCGGGTGGGACTGAAGCTTTCTTT.

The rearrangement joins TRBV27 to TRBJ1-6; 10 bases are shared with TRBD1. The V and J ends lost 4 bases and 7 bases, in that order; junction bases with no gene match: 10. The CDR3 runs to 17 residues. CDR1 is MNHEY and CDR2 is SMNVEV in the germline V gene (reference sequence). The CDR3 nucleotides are TGTGCCAGCAGTTCACCACCGGGACAGGGGAGGAATTCACCCCTCCACTTT. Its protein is CASSSPPGQGRNSPLHF.

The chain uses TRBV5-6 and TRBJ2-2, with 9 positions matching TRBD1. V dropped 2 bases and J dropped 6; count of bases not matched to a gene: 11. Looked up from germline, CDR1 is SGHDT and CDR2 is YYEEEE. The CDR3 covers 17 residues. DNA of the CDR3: TGTGCCAGCAGCTTCTGGGCTGGACAGGGGTACCCCGGGGAGCTGTTTTTT. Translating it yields CASSFWAGQGYPGELFF.

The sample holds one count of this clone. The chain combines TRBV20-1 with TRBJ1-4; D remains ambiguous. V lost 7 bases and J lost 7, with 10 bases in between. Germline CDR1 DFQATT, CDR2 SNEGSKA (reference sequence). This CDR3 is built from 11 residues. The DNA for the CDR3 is TGCAGTGTTGCCCCTATTGAAAAACTGTTTTTT. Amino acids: CSVAPIEKLFF.

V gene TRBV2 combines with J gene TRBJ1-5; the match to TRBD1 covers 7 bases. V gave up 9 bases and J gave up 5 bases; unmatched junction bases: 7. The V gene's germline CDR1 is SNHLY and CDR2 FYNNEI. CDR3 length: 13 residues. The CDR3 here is CASDTGAYQPQHF. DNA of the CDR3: TGTGCCAGTGATACAGGGGCGTATCAGCCCCAGCATTTT.

The DNA of the CDR3 is TGTGCCAGCAGCAGGGGGGACAGGGCCTACGAGCAGTACGTC. Amino acid sequence: CASSRGDRAYEQYV. The chain has TRBV7-8 and TRBJ2-7; TRBD1 matches at 9 bases. Germline V gene lookup returns CDR1 SGHVS and CDR2 FQNEAQ. V shed 5 bases, J shed 2 bases, and the junction held 4 bases outside the gene matches. The CDR3 extends over 14 amino acids.

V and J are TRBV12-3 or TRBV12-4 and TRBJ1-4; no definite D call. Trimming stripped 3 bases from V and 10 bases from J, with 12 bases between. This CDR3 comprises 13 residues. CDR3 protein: CASSLAEGRKLFF. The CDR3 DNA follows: TGTGCCAGCAGTTTGGCAGAGGGTAGAAAACTGTTTTTT.

This chain's CDR3 is CASSLDPLGYRPSGYTF. CDR3 bases: TGTGCCAGCAGCTTAGACCCCTTGGGGTATAGACCTTCTGGCTACACCTTC. This chain links TRBV13 with TRBJ1-2; no reliable D call. Trimming took 1 base from V and 7 from J, leaving 22 bases between them. CDR3 length: 17 amino acids. CDR1 is PRHDT, CDR2 FYEKMQ, per germline (reference sequence). Using reference TRBV13 and TRBJ1-2 for the parts outside the CDR3, the full variable domain is AAGVIQSPRHLIKEKRETATLKCYPIPRHDTVYWYQQGPGQDPQFLISFYEKMQSDKGSIPDRFSAQQFSDYHSELNMSSLELGDSALYFCASSLDPLGYRPSGYTFGSGTRLTVV.

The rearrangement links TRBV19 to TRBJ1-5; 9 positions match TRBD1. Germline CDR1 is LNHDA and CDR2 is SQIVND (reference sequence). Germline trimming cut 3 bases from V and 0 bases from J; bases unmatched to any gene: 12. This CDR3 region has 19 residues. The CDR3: CASSINSGQGVGSNQPQHF. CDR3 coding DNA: TGTGCCAGTAGTATTAATTCGGGACAGGGAGTCGGTAGCAATCAGCCCCAGCATTTT. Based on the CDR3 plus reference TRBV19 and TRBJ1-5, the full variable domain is DGGITQSPKYLFRKEGQNVTLSCEQNLNHDAMYWYRQDPGQGLRLIYYSQIVNDFQKGDIAEGYSVSREKKESFPLTVTSAQKNPTAFYLCASSINSGQGVGSNQPQHFGDGTRLSIL.